The sample holds many counts of the clone carrying this T cell receptor beta chain. No antigen is known for it. The sample belongs to a study of T cells in Graves' hyperthyroidism and ophthalmopathy. In the study overall: Peripheral blood was obtained at initial diagnosis, preceding any treatment. Notes on the study in general: Model-based prediction identified ophthalmopathy a median approximately 6 months prior to its onset. Most thyroid clonotypes with frequency above 0.001 were detected in blood. The authors' 13 V-J model separated ophthalmopathy from stable hyperthyroidism.

Authors of the study amplified TCR beta CDR3 regions from RNA transcripts. TCR CDR3 underwent first-round RT-PCR with the HTBI primer set. TCRdb re-called the multiplex PCR reads with MiXCR, one entry per CDR3 protein. Among approximately 620,000 distinct CDR3 sequences listed, roughly 15% were seen once. The CDR3 runs to 16 residues. Germline CDR1 MDHEN, CDR2 SYDVKM. J lost 4 bases, V lost 4 bases, and 9 bases had no gene match. This receptor was obtained from a woman aged 40 to 49 with Graves' ophthalmopathy. Sequencing was performed on blood. The chain is built from TRBV28 and TRBJ2-1; TRBD2 aligns across 8 bases. The CDR3, as DNA: TGTGCCAGCAGTTCTCGGCGGGGGGCATTATACAATGAGCAGTTCTTC. Residues: CASSSRRGALYNEQFF.